This T cell receptor (beta chain) was recovered during a study of response to subunit inactivated influenza vaccine. The germline gives CDR1 SGHRS, CDR2 YFSETQ. V lost 4 bases and J 2 bases, leaving 17 bases between the germline ends. The CDR3 contains 16 residues. Only a few counts were recorded for this clonotype. No antigen is known for it. TCRdb called the RT-PCR reads again in MiXCR, with one record for every CDR3 protein. This table has 500,000 to 750,000 distinct CDR3 sequences, less than 15% appearing once. Study observations and caveats: The authors suggested that every seasonal influenza vaccination recruits few new T cells.

This TCR derives from a man aged 50-59 years who received an inactivated influenza vaccine. The material was PBMCs from blood, obtained roughly 12 days after vaccination. The chain has TRBV5-1 and TRBJ2-3; D is tentatively TRBD1 or TRBD2 (5 bases each). The CDR3 region is CASSPGAGYNTDTQYF. In DNA form, the CDR3 reads TGCGCCAGCAGCCCCGGGGCGGGTTATAACACAGATACGCAGTATTTT.